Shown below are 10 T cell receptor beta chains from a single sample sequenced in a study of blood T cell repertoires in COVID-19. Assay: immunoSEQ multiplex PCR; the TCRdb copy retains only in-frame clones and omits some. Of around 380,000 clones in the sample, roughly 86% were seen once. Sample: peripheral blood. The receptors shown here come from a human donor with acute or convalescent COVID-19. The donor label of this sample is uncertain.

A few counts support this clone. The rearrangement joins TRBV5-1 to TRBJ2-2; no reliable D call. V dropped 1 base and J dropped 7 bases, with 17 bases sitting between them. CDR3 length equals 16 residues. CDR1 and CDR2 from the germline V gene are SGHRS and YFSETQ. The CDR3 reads CASSLRSKREHGELFF. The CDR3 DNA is TGCGCCAGCAGCTTGAGATCAAAGCGAGAGCACGGGGAGCTGTTTTTT.

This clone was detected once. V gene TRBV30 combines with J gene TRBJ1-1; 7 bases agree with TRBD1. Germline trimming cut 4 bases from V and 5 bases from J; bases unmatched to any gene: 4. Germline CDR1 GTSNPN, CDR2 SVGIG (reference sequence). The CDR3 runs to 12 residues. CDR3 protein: CAWILQGTEAFF. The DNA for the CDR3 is TGTGCCTGGATCCTACAGGGGACTGAAGCTTTCTTT.

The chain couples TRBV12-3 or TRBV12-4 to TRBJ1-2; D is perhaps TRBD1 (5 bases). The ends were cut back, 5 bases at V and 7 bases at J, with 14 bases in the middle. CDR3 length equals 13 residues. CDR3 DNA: TGTGCCAGCAGTACACAACTGACAGCTGGCTACACCTTC. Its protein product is CASSTQLTAGYTF.

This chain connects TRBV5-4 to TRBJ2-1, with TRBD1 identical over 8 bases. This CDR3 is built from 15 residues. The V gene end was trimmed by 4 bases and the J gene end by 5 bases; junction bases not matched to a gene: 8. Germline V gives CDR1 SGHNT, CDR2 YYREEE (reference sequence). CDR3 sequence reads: CASSRRTGRNNEQFF. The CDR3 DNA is TGTGCCAGCAGCAGGAGGACAGGGCGGAACAATGAGCAGTTCTTC.

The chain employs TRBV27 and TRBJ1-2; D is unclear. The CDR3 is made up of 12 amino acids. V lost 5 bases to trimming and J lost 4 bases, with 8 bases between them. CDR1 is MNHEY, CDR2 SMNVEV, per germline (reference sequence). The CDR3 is CASSPRGYGYTF. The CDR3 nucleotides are TGTGCCAGCAGTCCACGAGGCTATGGCTACACCTTC.

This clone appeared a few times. CDR3 sequence reads: CASSSQGLGNTIYF. As DNA, the CDR3 is TGTGCCAGCAGCTCACAGGGGCTGGGAAACACCATATATTTT. This chain connects TRBV7-9 to TRBJ1-3; TRBD1 matches 7 bases. The V gene end was trimmed by 4 bases and the J gene end by 4 bases; junction bases not matched to a gene: 4. Germline V CDR1 and CDR2: SEHNR, FQNEAQ (reference sequence). The CDR3 is made up of 14 amino acids.

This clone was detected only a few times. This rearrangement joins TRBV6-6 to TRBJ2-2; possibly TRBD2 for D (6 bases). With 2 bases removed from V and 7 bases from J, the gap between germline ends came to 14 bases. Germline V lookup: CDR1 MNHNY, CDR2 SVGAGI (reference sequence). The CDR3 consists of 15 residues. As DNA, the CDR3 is TGTGCCAGCAGTTACCAGCGGGCCTCGGGCGGGGAGCTGTTTTTT. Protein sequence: CASSYQRASGGELFF.

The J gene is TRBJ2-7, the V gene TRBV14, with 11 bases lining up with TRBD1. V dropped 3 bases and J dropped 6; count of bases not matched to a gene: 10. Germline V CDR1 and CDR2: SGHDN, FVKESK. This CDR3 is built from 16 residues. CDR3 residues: CASSQSGTGGFIEQYF. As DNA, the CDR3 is TGTGCCAGCAGCCAGAGCGGGACAGGGGGTTTTATCGAGCAGTACTTC.

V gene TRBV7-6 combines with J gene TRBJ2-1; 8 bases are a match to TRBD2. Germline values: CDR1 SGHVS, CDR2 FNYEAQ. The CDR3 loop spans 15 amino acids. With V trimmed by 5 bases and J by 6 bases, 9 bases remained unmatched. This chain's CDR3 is CASSPRGGHSNEQFF. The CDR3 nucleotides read TGTGCCAGCAGCCCCCGCGGGGGGCATAGCAATGAGCAGTTCTTC. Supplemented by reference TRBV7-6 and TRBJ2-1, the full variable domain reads GAGVSQSPRYKVTKRGQDVALRCDPISGHVSLYWYRQALGQGPEFLTYFNYEAQQDKSGLPNDRFSAERPEGSISTLTIQRTEQRDSAMYRCASSPRGGHSNEQFFGPGTRLTVL.

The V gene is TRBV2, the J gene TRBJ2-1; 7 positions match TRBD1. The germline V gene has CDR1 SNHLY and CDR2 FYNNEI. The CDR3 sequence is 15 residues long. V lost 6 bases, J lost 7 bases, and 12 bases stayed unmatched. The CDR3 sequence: CASRLDRHSGNEQFF. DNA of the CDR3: TGTGCCAGCAGACTGGACAGGCACTCTGGGAATGAGCAGTTCTTC.